This TCR beta chain was recorded in a study of technical replicates of blood from a handful of donors. The repertoire was sequenced with immunoSEQ multiplex PCR; TCRdb's copy has only in-frame clones and lacks some. This table holds about 69,000 clones, approximately 89% found once. Germline trimming cut 5 bases from V and 4 bases from J; bases unmatched to any gene: 8. CDR3 length: 16 amino acids. The germline V gene encodes CDR1 SGHVS and CDR2 FNYEAQ. The sequenced sample was PBMCs. This receptor was taken from a human donor in good health. Some clones in this sample may be carry-over from other donors' samples. The rearrangement links TRBV7-6 to TRBJ1-6, with 7 bases identical to TRBD1. CDR3 nucleotides: TGTGCCAGCAGCCCTCGGACAGGTGGATATAATTCACCCCTCCACTTT. Translated: CASSPRTGGYNSPLHF.